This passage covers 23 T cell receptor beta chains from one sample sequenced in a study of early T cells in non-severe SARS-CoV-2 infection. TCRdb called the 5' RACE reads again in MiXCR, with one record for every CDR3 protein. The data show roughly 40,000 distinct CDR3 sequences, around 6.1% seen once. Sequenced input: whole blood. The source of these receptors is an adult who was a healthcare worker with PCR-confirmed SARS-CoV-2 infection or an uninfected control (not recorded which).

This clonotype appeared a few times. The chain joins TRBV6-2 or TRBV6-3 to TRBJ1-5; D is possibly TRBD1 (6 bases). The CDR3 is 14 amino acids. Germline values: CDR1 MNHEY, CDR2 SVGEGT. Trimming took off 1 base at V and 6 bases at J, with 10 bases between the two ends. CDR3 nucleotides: TGTGCCAGCAGTTACTACAGGGCACCTCAGCCCCAGCATTTT. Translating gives CASSYYRAPQPQHF.

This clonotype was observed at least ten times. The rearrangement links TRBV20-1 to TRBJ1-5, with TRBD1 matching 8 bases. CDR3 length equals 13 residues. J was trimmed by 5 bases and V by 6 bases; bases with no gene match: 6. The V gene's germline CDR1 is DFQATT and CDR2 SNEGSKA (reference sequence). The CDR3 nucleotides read TGCAGTGCCGACAGGGGACAGGATCAGCCCCAGCATTTT. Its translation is CSADRGQDQPQHF.

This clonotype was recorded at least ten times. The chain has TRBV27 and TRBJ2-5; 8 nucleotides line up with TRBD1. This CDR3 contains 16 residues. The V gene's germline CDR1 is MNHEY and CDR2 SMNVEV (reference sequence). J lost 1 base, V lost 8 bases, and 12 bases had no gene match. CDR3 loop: CASSLRTGIGQETQYF. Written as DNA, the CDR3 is TGTGCCAGCTCCCTTCGGACAGGGATAGGCCAAGAGACCCAGTACTTC.

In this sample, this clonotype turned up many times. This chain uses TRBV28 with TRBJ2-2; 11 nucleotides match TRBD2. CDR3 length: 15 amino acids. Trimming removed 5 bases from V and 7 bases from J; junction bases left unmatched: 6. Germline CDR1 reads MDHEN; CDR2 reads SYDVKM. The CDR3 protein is CASSPVAGGHGELFF. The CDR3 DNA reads TGTGCCAGCAGTCCGGTAGCGGGGGGGCACGGGGAGCTGTTTTTT.

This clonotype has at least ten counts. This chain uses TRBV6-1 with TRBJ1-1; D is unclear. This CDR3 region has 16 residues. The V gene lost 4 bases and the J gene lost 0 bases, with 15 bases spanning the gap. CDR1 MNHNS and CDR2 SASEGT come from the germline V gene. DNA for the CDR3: TGTGCCAGCAGTGGCCTGCTAAGAAACATGAACACTGAAGCTTTCTTT. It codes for CASSGLLRNMNTEAFF.

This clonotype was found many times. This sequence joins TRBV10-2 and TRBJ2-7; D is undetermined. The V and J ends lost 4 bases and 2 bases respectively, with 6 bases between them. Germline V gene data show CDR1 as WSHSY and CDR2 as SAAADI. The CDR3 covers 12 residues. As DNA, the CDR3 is TGCGCCAGCAGTGCTGGCACCTACGAGCAGTACTTC. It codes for CASSAGTYEQYF.

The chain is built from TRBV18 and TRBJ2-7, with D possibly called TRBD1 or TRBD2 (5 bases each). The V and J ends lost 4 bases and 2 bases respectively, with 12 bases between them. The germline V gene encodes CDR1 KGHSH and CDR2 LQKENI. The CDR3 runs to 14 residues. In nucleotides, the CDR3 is TGTGCCAGCTCACTCCGGGACGGTCCCTACGAGCAGTACTTC. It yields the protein CASSLRDGPYEQYF.

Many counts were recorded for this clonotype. CDR3 nucleotide sequence: TGCAGTGCTAGAGATTCGGGCGGGGAGAACCACAATGAGCAGTTCTTC. Translating gives CSARDSGGENHNEQFF. V gene TRBV20-1 combines with J gene TRBJ2-1, with D maybe TRBD2 (6 bases). Between the trimmed V and J ends, which lost 0 bases and 5 bases, there was a span of 17 bases. This CDR3 spans 16 amino acids. From germline, CDR1 is DFQATT and CDR2 SNEGSKA (reference sequence).

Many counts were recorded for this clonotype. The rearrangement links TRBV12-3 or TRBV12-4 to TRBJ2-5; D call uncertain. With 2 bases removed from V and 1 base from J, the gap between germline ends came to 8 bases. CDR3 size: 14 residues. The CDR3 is CASSLRLLQETQYF. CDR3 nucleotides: TGTGCCAGCAGTTTAAGACTGCTCCAAGAGACCCAGTACTTC.

The CDR3 here is CASSWDYRGDGYTF. CDR3 DNA sequence: TGTGCCAGCAGCTGGGACTACAGGGGCGATGGCTACACCTTC. The chain combines TRBV27 with TRBJ1-2; TRBD1 aligns across 7 bases. With 6 bases clipped from V and 6 bases from J, the junction kept 10 bases outside the gene matches. CDR1 and CDR2 from the germline V gene are MNHEY and SMNVEV (reference sequence). The length of the CDR3 is 14 residues.

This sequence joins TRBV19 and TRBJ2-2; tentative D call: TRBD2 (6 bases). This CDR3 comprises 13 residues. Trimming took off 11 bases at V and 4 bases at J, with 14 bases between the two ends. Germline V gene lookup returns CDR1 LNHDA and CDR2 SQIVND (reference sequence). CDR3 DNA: TGTGCCTCAAGGCCGGGGGTCACCGGGGAGCTGTTTTTT. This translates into CASRPGVTGELFF.

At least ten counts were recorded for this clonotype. CDR3 region: CAISDSADEQFF. The DNA of the CDR3 is TGTGCCATCAGTGACAGTGCGGATGAGCAGTTCTTC. The rearrangement uses TRBV10-3 and TRBJ2-1; D unclear. The ends were cut back, 3 bases at V and 8 bases at J, with 8 bases in the middle. The CDR3 totals 12 residues. Looked up from germline, CDR1 is ENHRY and CDR2 is SYGVKD.

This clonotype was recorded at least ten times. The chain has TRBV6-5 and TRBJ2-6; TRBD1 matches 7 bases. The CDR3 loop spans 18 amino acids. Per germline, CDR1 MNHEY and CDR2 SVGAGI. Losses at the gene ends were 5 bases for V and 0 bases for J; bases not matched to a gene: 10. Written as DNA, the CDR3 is TGTGCCAGCAGTATCCGGACAGGACACATCTCTGGGGCCAACGTCCTGACTTTC. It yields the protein CASSIRTGHISGANVLTF.

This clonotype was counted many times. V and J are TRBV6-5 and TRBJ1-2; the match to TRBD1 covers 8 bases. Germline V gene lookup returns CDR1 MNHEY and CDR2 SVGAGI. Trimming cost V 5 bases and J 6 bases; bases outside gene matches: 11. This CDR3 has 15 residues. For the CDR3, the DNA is TGTGCCAGCAGTATTCAGGGGGCGCGGGTTGATGGCTACACCTTC. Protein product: CASSIQGARVDGYTF.

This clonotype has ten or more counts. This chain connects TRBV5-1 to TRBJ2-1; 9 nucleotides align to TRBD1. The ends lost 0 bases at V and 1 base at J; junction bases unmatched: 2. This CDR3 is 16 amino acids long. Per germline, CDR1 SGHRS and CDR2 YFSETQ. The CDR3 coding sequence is TGCGCCAGCAGCTTGGCCGGGACAGGGTCCTACAATGAGCAGTTCTTC. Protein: CASSLAGTGSYNEQFF.

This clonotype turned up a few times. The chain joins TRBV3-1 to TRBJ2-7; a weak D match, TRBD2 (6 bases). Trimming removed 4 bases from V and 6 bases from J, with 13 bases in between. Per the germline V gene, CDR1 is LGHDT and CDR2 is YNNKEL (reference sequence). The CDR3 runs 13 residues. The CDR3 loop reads CASSPRLEAEQYF. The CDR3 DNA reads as TGTGCCAGCAGCCCCCGACTAGAGGCCGAGCAGTACTTC.

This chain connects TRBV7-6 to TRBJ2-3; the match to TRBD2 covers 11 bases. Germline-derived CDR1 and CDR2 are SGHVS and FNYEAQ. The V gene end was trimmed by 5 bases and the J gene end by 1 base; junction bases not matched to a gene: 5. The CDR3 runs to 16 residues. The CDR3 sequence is CASSPTSGERTDTQYF. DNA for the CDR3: TGTGCCAGCAGCCCGACTAGCGGGGAGCGCACAGATACGCAGTATTTT.

Written as DNA, the CDR3 is TGTGCCACCCGGACTAATAATGAGCAGTTCTTC. Residues: CATRTNNEQFF. The chain employs TRBV12-3 or TRBV12-4 and TRBJ2-1, with a tentative D call TRBD2 (6 bases). V was pared by 10 bases and J by 7 bases, with 11 bases between. The CDR3 length is 11 residues.

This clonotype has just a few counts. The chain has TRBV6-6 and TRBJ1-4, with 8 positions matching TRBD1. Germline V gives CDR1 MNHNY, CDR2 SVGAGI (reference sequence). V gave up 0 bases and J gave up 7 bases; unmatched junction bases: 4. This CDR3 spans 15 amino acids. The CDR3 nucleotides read TGTGCCAGCAGTTACTCGACCGGGACAGGTGAAAAACTGTTTTTT. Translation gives CASSYSTGTGEKLFF.

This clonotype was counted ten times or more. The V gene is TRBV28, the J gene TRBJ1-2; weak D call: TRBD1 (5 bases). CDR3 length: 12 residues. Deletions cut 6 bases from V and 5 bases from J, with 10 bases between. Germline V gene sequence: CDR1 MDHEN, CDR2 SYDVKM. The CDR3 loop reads CASRGVRYGYTF. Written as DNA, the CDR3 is TGTGCCAGCAGAGGGGTTCGGTATGGCTACACCTTC.

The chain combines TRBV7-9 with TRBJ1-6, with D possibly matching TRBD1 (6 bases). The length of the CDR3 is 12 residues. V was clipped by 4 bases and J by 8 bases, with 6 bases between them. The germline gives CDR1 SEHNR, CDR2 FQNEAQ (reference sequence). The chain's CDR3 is CASSSGDSPLHF. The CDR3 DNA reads TGTGCCAGCAGCTCAGGGGATTCACCCCTCCACTTT. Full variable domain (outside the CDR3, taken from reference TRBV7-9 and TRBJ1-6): DTGVSQNPRHKITKRGQNVTFRCDPISEHNRLYWYRQTLGQGPEFLTYFQNEAQLEKSRLLSDRFSAERPKGSFSTLEIQRTEQGDSAMYLCASSSGDSPLHFGNGTRLTVT.

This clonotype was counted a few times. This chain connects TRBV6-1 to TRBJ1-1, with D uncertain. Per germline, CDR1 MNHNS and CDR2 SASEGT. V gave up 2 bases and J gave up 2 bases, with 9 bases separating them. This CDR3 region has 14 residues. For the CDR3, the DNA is TGTGCCAGCAGTGAACCCCCCGACAACACTGAAGCTTTCTTT. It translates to CASSEPPDNTEAFF.

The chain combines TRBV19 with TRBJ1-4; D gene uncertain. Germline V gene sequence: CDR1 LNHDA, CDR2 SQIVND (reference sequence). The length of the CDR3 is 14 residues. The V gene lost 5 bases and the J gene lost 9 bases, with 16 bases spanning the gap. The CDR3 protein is CASSASRGTQKLFF. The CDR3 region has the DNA TGTGCCAGTAGTGCAAGCCGGGGTACGCAAAAACTGTTTTTT.